This T cell receptor (beta chain) was obtained from a study of cytomegalovirus exposure and HLA in healthy donors. Germline CDR1 SEHNR, CDR2 FQNEAQ (reference sequence). Deletions cut 1 base from V and 5 bases from J, with 14 bases between. This CDR3 spans 15 amino acids. Primers for the PCR totalled 60 Vbeta and 13 Jbeta. Sequencing was performed with immunoSEQ multiplex PCR; in TCRdb, only in-frame clones are kept and a portion is missing. This table has 120,000 to 150,000 clones, about 61% appearing once. Sequenced input: PBMCs. The sequence was collected from a male donor in good health and CMV-seronegative. V usage is TRBV7-9 and J usage is TRBJ1-2; no firm D call. The CDR3 region is CASSLGVSGQYGYTF. DNA for the CDR3: TGTGCCAGCAGCTTAGGGGTTTCAGGTCAATATGGCTACACCTTC.